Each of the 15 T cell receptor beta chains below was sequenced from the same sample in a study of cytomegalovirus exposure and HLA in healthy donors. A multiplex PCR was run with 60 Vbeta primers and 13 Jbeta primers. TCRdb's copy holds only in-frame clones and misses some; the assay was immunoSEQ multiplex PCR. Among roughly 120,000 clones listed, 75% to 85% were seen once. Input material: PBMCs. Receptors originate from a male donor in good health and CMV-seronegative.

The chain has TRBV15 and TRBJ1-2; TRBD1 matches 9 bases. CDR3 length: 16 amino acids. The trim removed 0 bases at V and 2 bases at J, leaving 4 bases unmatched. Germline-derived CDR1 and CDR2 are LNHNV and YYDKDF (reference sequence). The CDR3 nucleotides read TGTGCCACCAGCAGAGATGGGACAGGGCAAAACTATGGCTACACCTTC. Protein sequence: CATSRDGTGQNYGYTF.

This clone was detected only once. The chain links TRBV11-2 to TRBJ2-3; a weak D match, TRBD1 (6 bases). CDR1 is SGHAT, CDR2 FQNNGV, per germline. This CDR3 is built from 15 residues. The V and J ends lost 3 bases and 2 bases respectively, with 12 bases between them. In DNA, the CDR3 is TGTGCCAGCAGCTTCTGGGACACCCTCACAGATACGCAGTATTTT. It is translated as CASSFWDTLTDTQYF.

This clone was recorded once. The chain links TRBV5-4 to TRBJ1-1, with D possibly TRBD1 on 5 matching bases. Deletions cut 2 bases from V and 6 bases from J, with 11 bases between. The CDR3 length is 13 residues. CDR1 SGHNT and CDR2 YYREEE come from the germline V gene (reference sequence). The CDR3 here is CASSLGGDPEAFF. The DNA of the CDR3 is TGTGCCAGCAGCTTAGGAGGGGACCCTGAAGCTTTCTTT.

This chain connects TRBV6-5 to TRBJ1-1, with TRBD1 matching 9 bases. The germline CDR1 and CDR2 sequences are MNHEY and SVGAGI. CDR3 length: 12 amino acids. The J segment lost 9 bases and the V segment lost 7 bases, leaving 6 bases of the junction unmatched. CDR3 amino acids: CASNTGGGQAFF. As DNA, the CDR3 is TGTGCCAGCAATACAGGGGGCGGGCAAGCTTTCTTT.

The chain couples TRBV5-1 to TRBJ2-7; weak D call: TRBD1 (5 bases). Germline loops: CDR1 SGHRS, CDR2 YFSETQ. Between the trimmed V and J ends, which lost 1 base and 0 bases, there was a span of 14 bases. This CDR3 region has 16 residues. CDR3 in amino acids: CASSLPTQEYSYEQYF. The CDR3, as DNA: TGCGCCAGCAGCTTGCCTACACAGGAATACTCCTACGAGCAGTACTTC. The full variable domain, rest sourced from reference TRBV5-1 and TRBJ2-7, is KAGVTQTPRYLIKTRGQQVTLSCSPISGHRSVSWYQQTPGQGLQFLFEYFSETQRNKGNFPGRFSGRQFSNSRSEMNVSTLELGDSALYLCASSLPTQEYSYEQYFGPGTRLTVT.

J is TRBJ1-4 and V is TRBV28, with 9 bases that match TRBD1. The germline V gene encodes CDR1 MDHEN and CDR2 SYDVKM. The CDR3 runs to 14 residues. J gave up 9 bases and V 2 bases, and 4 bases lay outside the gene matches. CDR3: CASSLIGQGKKLFF. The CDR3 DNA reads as TGTGCCAGCAGTTTAATTGGACAGGGGAAAAAACTGTTTTTT.

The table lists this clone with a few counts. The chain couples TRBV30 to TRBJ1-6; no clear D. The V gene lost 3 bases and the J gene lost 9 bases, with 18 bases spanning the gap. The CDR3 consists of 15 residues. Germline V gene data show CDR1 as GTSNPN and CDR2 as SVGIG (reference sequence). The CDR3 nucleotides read TGTGCCTGGAGCGCCCCTCCAGGAGGCAGTTCACCCCTCCACTTT. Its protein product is CAWSAPPGGSSPLHF.

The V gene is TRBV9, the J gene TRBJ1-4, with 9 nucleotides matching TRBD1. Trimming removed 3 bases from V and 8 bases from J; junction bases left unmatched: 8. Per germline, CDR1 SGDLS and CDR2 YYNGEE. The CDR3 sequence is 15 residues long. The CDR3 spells CASSATGTGTEKLFF. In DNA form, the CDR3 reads TGTGCCAGCAGCGCCACCGGGACAGGGACCGAAAAACTGTTTTTT. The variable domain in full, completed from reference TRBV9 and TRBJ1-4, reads DSGVTQTPKHLITATGQRVTLRCSPRSGDLSVYWYQQSLDQGLQFLIQYYNGEERAKGNILERFSAQQFPDLHSELNLSSLELGDSALYFCASSATGTGTEKLFFGSGTQLSVL.

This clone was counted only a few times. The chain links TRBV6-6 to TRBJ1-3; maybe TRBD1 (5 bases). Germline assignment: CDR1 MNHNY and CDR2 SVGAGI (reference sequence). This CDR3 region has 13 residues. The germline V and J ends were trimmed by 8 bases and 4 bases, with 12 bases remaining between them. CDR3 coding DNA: TGTGCCAGCGCGCCGGGGGTAGGAAACACCATATATTTT. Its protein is CASAPGVGNTIYF.

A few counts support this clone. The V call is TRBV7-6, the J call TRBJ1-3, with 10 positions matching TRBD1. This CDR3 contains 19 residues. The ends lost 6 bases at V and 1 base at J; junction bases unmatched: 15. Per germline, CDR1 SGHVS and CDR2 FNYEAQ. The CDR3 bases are TGTGCCAGCAGTCTAGGCCGGACAGGGGGAAGTCAGTCTGGAAACACCATATATTTT. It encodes CASSLGRTGGSQSGNTIYF.

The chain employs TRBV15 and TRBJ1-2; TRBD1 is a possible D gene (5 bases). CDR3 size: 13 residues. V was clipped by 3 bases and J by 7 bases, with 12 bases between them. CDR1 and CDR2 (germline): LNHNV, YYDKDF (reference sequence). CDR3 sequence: CATSSPKGVGYTF. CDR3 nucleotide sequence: TGTGCCACCAGCAGTCCCAAAGGGGTTGGCTACACCTTC.

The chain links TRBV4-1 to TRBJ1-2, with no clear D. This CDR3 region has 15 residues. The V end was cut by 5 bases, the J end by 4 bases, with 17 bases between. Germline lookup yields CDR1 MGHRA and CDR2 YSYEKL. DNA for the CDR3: TGCGCCAGCAGCACCGCTGCCGGGGTCGGCTATGGCTACACCTTC. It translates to CASSTAAGVGYGYTF.

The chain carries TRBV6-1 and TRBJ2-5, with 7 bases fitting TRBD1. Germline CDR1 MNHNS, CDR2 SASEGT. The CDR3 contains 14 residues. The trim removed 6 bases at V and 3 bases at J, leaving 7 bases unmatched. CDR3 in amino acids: CASSERDRKETQYF. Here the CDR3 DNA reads TGTGCCAGCAGCGAAAGGGACAGAAAAGAGACCCAGTACTTC.

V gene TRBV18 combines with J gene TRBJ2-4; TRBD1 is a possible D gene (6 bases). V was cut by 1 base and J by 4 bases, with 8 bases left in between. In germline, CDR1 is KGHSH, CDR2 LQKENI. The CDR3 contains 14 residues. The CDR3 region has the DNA TGTGCCAGCTCACCACTGGACAGTAAAAACATTCAGTACTTC. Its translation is CASSPLDSKNIQYF.

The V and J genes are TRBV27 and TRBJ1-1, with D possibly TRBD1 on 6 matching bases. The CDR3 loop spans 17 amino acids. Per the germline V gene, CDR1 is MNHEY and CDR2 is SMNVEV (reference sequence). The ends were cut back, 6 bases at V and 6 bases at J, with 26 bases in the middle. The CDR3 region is CASSPGTRGLKTSEAFF. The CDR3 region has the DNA TGTGCCAGCAGCCCAGGGACACGTGGACTGAAAACGTCTGAAGCTTTCTTT.